These 8 T cell receptor beta chains share one sample of origin, sequenced in a study of patients and donors after allogeneic stem cell transplantation. MiXCR, applied by TCRdb to the RT-PCR reads, yields one record per CDR3 protein. The sample shows about 410,000 distinct CDR3 sequences, about a sixth of them seen only once. The sequencing input was blood, either unsorted or a sorted T cell fraction (not recorded which). The source of these receptors is a human donor who was either an allogeneic HSCT recipient or a stem cell or donor lymphocyte infusion donor (not recorded which). It is not recorded whose cells these are; they may come from a transplant donor.

This clonotype was recorded at least ten times. The chain uses TRBV10-3 and TRBJ2-1, with 9 bases identical to TRBD2. The trim removed 10 bases at V and 5 bases at J, leaving 9 bases unmatched. Germline CDR1 is ENHRY and CDR2 is SYGVKD. This CDR3 has 14 amino acids. CDR3 nucleotide sequence: TGTGCCAGCTCGCCTAGCGGGACTAACAATGAGCAGTTCTTC. It specifies CASSPSGTNNEQFF.

V and J are TRBV25-1 and TRBJ2-6, with 7 positions matching TRBD1. Germline CDR1 MGHDK, CDR2 SYGVNS. V shed 3 bases, J shed 2 bases, and the junction held 16 bases outside the gene matches. The length of the CDR3 is 20 residues. CDR3 nucleotides: TGTGCCAGCAGTGATCCAGACAGGGACAATCTCTTTACTGGGGCCAACGTCCTGACTTTC. Translated, it gives CASSDPDRDNLFTGANVLTF.

This clonotype occurred a few times. The CDR3 loop reads CASSAATGTNGELFF. The CDR3, as DNA: TGCGCCAGCAGCGCGGCGACAGGAACGAACGGGGAGCTGTTTTTT. The chain uses TRBV5-1 and TRBJ2-2; tentatively, D is TRBD1 (6 bases). The CDR3 consists of 15 residues. CDR1 SGHRS and CDR2 YFSETQ come from the germline V gene. The V and J ends lost 4 bases and 7 bases respectively, with 17 bases between them.

V gene TRBV27 combines with J gene TRBJ2-2; no clear D. The CDR3 has 13 amino acids. Per the germline V gene, CDR1 is MNHEY and CDR2 is SMNVEV (reference sequence). Trimming shortened V by 3 bases and J by 4 bases, and 6 bases separated the two germline ends. CDR3 protein: CASSFGPTGELFF. DNA of the CDR3: TGTGCCAGCAGTTTCGGTCCCACCGGGGAGCTGTTTTTT.

The chain employs TRBV6-1 and TRBJ1-3; the D is unclear. Between the trimmed V and J ends, which lost 1 base and 3 bases, there was a span of 7 bases. The CDR3 is 14 amino acids. Germline V lookup: CDR1 MNHNS, CDR2 SASEGT. The CDR3 here is CASSEGGFGNTIYF. In nucleotides, the CDR3 is TGTGCCAGCAGTGAAGGAGGGTTTGGAAACACCATATATTTT.

This clonotype appeared a few times. V and J are TRBV6-2 or TRBV6-3 and TRBJ2-3; 7 nucleotides line up with TRBD2. Per germline, CDR1 MNHEY and CDR2 SVGEGT. With V trimmed by 6 bases and J by 3 bases, 6 bases remained unmatched. The CDR3 totals 14 residues. The CDR3 reads CASSRLAGTDTQYF. In DNA, the CDR3 is TGTGCCAGCAGCCGACTAGCTGGTACAGATACGCAGTATTTT.

This clonotype occurred many times. The chain combines TRBV3-1 with TRBJ1-3; D is unresolved. Germline loops: CDR1 LGHDT, CDR2 YNNKEL (reference sequence). The CDR3 has 13 residues. With 2 bases removed from V and 0 bases from J, the gap between germline ends came to 2 bases. This CDR3 is CASSQPSGNTIYF. The CDR3 DNA sequence: TGTGCCAGCAGCCAACCCTCTGGAAACACCATATATTTT.

The J gene is TRBJ1-2, the V gene TRBV12-3 or TRBV12-4; D is possibly TRBD1 (5 bases). V shed 2 bases and J shed 2 bases, with 12 bases lying between them. The CDR3 runs to 15 residues. The CDR3 DNA follows: TGTGCCAGCAGTTTATTAGGGGTTCAGAACTATGGCTACACCTTC. Residues: CASSLLGVQNYGYTF.